This TCR beta chain derives from a study of CD8+CD57+ T cells in acquired aplastic anemia. The wider study: DNA per sorted CD4+ or CD8+ sample ranged about 0.17 to 30 ug, averaging roughly 3.3 ug. About 10 million reads were obtained on average for healthy donor CD4+ cells. Overall study results and limits: CD8+ Simpson's diversity in patients was not significantly different from that in controls. Patients and controls shared twenty-nine CD8+ CDR3 sequences.

CDR3 and TCR beta VDJ profiling relied on a genomic DNA template. Via MiXCR, TCRdb re-called the reads, giving one row per CDR3 protein. This sample has approximately 81,000 distinct CDR3 sequences, with 40% to 50% found just once. V was cut by 0 bases and J by 2 bases, with 12 bases left in between. The V gene's germline CDR1 is SGDLS and CDR2 YYNGEE. There are 15 residues in the CDR3. Many counts were recorded for this clonotype. Its antigen is unidentified. The sequence was collected from a human donor in good health, serving as a control. Sequencing input: sorted CD4+, CD8+, or CD8+CD57+ T cells (not recorded which) from PBMCs. This rearrangement joins TRBV9 to TRBJ2-7; D is uncertain. The CDR3 bases are TGTGCCAGCAGCGTAGGTTCAGGAACCACCTACGAGCAGTACTTC. The encoded protein is CASSVGSGTTYEQYF.